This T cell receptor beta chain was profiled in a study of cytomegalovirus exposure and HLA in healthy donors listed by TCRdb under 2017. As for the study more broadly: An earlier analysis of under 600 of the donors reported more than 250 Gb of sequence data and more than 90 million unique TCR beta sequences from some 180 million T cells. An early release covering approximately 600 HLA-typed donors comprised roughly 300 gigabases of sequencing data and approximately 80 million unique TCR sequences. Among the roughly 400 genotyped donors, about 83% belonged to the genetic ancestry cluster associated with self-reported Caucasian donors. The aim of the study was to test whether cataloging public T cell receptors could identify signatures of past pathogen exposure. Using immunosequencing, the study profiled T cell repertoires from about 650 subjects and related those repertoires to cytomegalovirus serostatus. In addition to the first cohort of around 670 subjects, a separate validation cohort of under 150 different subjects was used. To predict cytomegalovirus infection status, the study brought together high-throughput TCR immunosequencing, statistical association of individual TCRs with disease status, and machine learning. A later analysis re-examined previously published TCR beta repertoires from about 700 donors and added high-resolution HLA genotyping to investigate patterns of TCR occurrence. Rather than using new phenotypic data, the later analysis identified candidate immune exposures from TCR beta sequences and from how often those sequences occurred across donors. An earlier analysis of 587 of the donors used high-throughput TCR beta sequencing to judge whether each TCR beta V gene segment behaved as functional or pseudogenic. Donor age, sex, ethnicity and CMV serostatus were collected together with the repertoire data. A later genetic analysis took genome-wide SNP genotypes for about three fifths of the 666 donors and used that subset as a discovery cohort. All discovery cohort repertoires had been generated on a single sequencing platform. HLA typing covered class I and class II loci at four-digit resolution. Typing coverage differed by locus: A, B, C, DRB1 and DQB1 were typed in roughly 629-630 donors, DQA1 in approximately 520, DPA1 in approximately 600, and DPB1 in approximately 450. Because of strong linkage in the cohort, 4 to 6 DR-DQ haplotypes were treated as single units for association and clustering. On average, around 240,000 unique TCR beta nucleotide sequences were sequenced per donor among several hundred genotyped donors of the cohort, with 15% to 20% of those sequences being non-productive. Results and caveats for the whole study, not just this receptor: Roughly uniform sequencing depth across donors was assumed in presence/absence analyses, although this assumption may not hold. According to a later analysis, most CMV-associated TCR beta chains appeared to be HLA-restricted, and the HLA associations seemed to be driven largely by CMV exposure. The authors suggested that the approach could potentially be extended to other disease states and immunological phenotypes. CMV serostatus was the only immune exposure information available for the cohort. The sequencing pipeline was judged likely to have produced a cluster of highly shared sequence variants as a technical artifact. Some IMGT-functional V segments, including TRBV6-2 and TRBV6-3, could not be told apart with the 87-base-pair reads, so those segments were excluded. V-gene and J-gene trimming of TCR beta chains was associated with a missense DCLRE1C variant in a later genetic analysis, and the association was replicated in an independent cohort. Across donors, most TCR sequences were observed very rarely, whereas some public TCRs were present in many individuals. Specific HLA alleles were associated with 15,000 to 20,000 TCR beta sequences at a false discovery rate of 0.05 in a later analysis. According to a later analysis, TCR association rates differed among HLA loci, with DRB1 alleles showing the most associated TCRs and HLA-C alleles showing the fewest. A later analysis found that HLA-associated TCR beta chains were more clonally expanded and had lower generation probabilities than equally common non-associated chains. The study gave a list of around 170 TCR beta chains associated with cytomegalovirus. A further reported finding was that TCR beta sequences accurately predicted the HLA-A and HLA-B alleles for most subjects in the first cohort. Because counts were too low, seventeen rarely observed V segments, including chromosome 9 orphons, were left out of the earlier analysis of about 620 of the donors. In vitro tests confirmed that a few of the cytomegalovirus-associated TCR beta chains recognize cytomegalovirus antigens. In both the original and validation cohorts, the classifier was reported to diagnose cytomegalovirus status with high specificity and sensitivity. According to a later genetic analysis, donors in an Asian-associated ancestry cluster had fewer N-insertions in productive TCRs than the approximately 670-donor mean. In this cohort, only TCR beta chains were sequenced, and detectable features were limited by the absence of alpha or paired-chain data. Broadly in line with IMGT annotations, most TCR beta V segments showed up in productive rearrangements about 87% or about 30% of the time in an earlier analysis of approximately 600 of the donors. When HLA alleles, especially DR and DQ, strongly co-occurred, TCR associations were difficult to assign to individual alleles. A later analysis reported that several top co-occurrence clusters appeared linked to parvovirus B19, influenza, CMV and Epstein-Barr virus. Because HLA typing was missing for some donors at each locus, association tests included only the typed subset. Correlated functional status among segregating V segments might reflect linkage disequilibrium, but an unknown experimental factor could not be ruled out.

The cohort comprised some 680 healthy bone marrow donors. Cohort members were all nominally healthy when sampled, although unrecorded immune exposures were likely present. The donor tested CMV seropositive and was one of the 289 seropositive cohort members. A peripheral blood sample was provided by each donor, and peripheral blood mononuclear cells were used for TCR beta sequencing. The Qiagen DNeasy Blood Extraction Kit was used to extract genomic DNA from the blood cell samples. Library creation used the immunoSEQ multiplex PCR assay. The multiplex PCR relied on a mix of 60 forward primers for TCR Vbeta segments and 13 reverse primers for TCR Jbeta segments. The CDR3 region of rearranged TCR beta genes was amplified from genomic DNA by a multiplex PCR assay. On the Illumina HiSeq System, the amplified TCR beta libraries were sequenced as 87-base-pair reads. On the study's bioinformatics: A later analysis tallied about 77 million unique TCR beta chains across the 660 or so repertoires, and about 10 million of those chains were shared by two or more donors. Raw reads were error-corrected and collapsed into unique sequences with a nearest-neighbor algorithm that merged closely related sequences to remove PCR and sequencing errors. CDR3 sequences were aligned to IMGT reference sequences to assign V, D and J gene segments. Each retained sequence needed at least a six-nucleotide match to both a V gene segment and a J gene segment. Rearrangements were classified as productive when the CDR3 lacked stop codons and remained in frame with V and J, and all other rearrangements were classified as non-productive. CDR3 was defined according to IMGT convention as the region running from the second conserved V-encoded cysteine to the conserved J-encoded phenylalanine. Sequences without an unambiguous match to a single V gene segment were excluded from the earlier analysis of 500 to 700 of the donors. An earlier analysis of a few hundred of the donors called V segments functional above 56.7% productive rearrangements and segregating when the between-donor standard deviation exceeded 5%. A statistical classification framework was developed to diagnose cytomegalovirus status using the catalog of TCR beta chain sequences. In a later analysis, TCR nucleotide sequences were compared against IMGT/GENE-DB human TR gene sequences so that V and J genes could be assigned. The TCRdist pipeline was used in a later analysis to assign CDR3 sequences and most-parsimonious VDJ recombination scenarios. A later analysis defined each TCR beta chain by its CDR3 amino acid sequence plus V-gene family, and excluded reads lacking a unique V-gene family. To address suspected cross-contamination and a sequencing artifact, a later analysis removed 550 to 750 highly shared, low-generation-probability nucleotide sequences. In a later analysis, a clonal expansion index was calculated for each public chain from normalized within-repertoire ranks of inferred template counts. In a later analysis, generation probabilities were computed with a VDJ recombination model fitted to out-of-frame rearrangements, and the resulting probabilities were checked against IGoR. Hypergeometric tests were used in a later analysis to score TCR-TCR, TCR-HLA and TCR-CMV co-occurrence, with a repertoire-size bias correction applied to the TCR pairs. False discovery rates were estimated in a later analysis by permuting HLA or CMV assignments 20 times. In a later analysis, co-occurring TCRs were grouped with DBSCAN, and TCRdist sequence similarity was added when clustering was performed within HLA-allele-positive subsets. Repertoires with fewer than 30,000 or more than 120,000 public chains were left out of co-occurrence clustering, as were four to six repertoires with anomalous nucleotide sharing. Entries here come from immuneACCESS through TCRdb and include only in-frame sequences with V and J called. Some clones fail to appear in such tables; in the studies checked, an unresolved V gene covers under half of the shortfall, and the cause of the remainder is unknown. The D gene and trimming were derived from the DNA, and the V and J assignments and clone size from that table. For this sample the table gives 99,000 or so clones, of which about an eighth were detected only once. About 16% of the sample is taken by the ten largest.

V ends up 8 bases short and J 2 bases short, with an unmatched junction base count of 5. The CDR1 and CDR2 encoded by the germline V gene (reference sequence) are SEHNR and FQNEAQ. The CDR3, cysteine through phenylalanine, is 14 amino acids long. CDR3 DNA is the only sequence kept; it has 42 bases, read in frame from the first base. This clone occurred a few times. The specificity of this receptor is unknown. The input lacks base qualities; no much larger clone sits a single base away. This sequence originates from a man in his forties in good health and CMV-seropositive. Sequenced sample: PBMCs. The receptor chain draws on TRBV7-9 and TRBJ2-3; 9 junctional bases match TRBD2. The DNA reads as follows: TGTGCCAGCGGGGCTAGCGGGAACACAGATACGCAGTATTTT. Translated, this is CASGASGNTDTQYF.